The following is a T cell receptor (beta chain) sequence with its context. Its antigen remains unidentified. This sample is drawn from a study of cytomegalovirus exposure and HLA in healthy donors. Study observations and caveats: Using a false discovery rate of 0.05, a later analysis showed that 16,000 or so TCR beta sequences were associated with HLA alleles. It was confirmed in vitro that a few of the CMV-associated chains were specific for CMV antigens.

PCR was performed using 60 Vbeta and 13 Jbeta primers. Per the original data handling: Unique TCR beta chains numbered approximately 80 million in a later analysis, with about 9.9 million shared. This table comes from immunoSEQ multiplex PCR, and its TCRdb copy is limited to in-frame clones, with some not included. V, J and clone size reflect that table, while D and trimming were determined from the DNA. The table shows approximately 130,000 clones, with 85% to 90% occurring only once. The ends were cut back, 0 bases at V and 3 bases at J, with 10 bases in the middle. The CDR3 is 14 residues long. Germline V gene sequence: CDR1 SGDLS, CDR2 YYNGEE.

The sequence was collected from a woman in her twenties or thirties in good health and CMV-seronegative. V and J are TRBV9 and TRBJ2-7; D unclear. Sample: PBMCs. The CDR3 region has the DNA TGTGCCAGCAGCGTAGAAGCCTTTAGCTACGAGCAGTACTTC. It translates to CASSVEAFSYEQYF.